A single sample is the source of the 30 T cell receptor beta chains below, sequenced in a study of T cell repertoires in cytomegalovirus infection. Their antigens are not known. MiXCR, applied by TCRdb to the reads, yields one record per CDR3 protein. The table has roughly 51,000 distinct CDR3 sequences, around 20% seen once. The sequencing here drew on CD8+ T cells from cultured PBMCs, taken from culture after CMV antigen stimulation. These receptors all stem from a human donor in good health (CMV status not recorded). Some clones in this sample may be carry-over from other donors' samples.

This clonotype was counted between two and nine times. The chain employs TRBV7-2 and TRBJ2-1; D not certain. V lost 7 bases and J 6 bases, leaving 4 bases between the germline ends. The CDR3 spans 10 residues. Germline V gives CDR1 SGHTA, CDR2 FQGNSA. The chain's CDR3 is CASTRNEQFF. CDR3 in DNA: TGTGCCAGCACCCGCAATGAGCAGTTCTTC.

This rearrangement joins TRBV4-1 to TRBJ2-7; 8 nucleotides match TRBD2. The CDR3 is 14 amino acids. The V and J ends lost 0 bases and 6 bases, in that order; junction bases with no gene match: 4. Per germline, CDR1 MGHRA and CDR2 YSYEKL. For the CDR3, the DNA is TGCGCCAGCAGCCAAGAAGCGGGAGCAGGCGAGCAGTACTTC. It translates to CASSQEAGAGEQYF.

Only one count was recorded for this clonotype. The rearrangement uses TRBV25-1 and TRBJ2-2; possibly TRBD2 for D (7 bases). Germline assignment: CDR1 MGHDK and CDR2 SYGVNS. CDR3 length: 14 amino acids. V was pared by 4 bases and J by 5 bases, with 11 bases between. The CDR3 reads CASSGGGATGELFF. CDR3 bases: TGTGCCAGCAGTGGGGGGGGCGCGACCGGGGAGCTGTTTTTT.

The genes are TRBV27 and TRBJ1-3, with TRBD1 identical over 7 bases. Germline values: CDR1 MNHEY, CDR2 SMNVEV (reference sequence). The CDR3 totals 14 residues. V trimming: 0 bases; J trimming: 4 bases; junction bases outside the gene matches: 0. The CDR3, as DNA: TGTGCCAGCAGTTTATCGGGACAGGGAAACACCATATATTTT. Its translation: CASSLSGQGNTIYF.

The J gene is TRBJ2-7, the V gene TRBV7-6; 9 positions agree with TRBD2. The germline V gene has CDR1 SGHVS and CDR2 FNYEAQ. This CDR3 spans 16 amino acids. Trimming took 5 bases from V and 3 from J; bases not matched to a gene: 11. Written as DNA, the CDR3 is TGTGCCAGCAGCGAAAACGTTTTGCGGGAGGGCTACGAGCAGTACTTC. It is translated as CASSENVLREGYEQYF. Complete variable domain (other parts from reference TRBV7-6 and TRBJ2-7): GAGVSQSPRYKVTKRGQDVALRCDPISGHVSLYWYRQALGQGPEFLTYFNYEAQQDKSGLPNDRFSAERPEGSISTLTIQRTEQRDSAMYRCASSENVLREGYEQYFGPGTRLTVT.

This chain links TRBV7-2 with TRBJ2-1, with D uncertain. The CDR3 length is 15 residues. Trimming left V 5 bases short and J 1 base short, with 12 bases between. Germline lookup yields CDR1 SGHTA and CDR2 FQGNSA. CDR3 loop: CASSGGLQSYNEQFF. The CDR3 DNA reads as TGTGCCAGCAGCGGTGGGTTGCAATCCTACAATGAGCAGTTCTTC.

This clonotype was detected a few times. The V gene is TRBV7-2, the J gene TRBJ1-1, with D perhaps matching TRBD1 (6 bases). Trimming pared 1 base from V and 11 bases from J, leaving 11 bases between. Germline-derived CDR1 and CDR2 are SGHTA and FQGNSA. CDR3 length: 12 residues. CDR3 in amino acids: CASSLGGAGAFF. CDR3 DNA sequence: TGTGCCAGCAGCTTAGGGGGGGCGGGGGCTTTCTTT.

This clonotype was seen a handful of times. The chain recombines TRBV28 with TRBJ2-7, with a weak D call TRBD1 (6 bases). CDR1 is MDHEN, CDR2 SYDVKM, per germline. Deletions cut 4 bases from V and 1 base from J, with 11 bases between. This CDR3 is 14 amino acids long. In DNA form, the CDR3 reads TGTGCCAGCAGTTATTACAGGGAATCCTACGAGCAGTACTTC. This gives the protein CASSYYRESYEQYF.

The sample holds many counts of this clonotype. The V gene is TRBV4-1, the J gene TRBJ1-1, with 11 bases matching TRBD1. CDR1 is MGHRA and CDR2 is YSYEKL in the germline V gene. The CDR3 has 15 residues. Trimming removed 5 bases from V and 5 bases from J; junction bases left unmatched: 7. The CDR3 spells CASSYRDRGGTEAFF. CDR3 DNA: TGCGCCAGCAGCTACCGGGACAGGGGGGGGACTGAAGCTTTCTTT.

This clonotype occurred once. The V call is TRBV12-3 or TRBV12-4, the J call TRBJ2-1; 9 bases line up with TRBD1. The CDR3 consists of 15 residues. The V gene end was trimmed by 6 bases and the J gene end by 4 bases; junction bases not matched to a gene: 7. CDR3 in amino acids: CASRRRDREYNEQFF. The DNA for the CDR3 is TGTGCCAGCAGACGGCGGGACAGGGAGTACAATGAGCAGTTCTTC.

This clonotype was observed a few times. The CDR3 sequence is CASSFGTGIGPTNEQFF. In DNA form, the CDR3 reads TGTGCCAGCAGCTTCGGGACAGGGATCGGGCCTACCAATGAGCAGTTCTTC. The chain links TRBV7-8 to TRBJ2-1; 9 bases fit TRBD1. The CDR3 covers 17 residues. The germline CDR1 and CDR2 sequences are SGHVS and FQNEAQ. V was pared by 3 bases and J by 6 bases, with 12 bases of the junction left unmatched.

This clonotype has only a few counts. In DNA form, the CDR3 reads TGTGCCAGCAGCTTAGGTCCCAGGGGCCAAGATACGCAGTATTTT. It yields the protein CASSLGPRGQDTQYF. The chain couples TRBV11-2 to TRBJ2-3, with a tentative D call TRBD1 (6 bases). The CDR3 spans 15 residues. Deletions cut 1 base from V and 5 bases from J, with 13 bases between. Germline V lookup: CDR1 SGHAT, CDR2 FQNNGV.

The chain is built from TRBV15 and TRBJ1-4; D might be TRBD1 (5 bases). Germline CDR1 and CDR2: LNHNV and YYDKDF (reference sequence). V was shortened by 3 bases and J by 4 bases, with 9 bases between the two germline ends. This CDR3 is built from 14 residues. The CDR3 sequence: CATSRGGDNEKLFF. In DNA, the CDR3 is TGTGCCACCAGCAGGGGGGGGGATAATGAAAAACTGTTTTTT. Supplemented by reference TRBV15 and TRBJ1-4, the full variable domain reads DAMVIQNPRYQVTQFGKPVTLSCSQTLNHNVMYWYQQKSSQAPKLLFHYYDKDFNNEADTPDNFQSRRPNTSFCFLDIRSPGLGDTAMYLCATSRGGDNEKLFFGSGTQLSVL.

Ten or more counts support this clonotype. The gene calls are TRBV7-2 and TRBJ2-7, with TRBD2 matching 10 bases. The CDR3 length is 21 residues. J lost 3 bases, V lost 5 bases, and 25 bases had no gene match. Germline CDR1 SGHTA, CDR2 FQGNSA. Here the CDR3 reads CASSLPPGQGKAGGLLYEQYF. DNA for the CDR3: TGTGCCAGCAGCCTCCCCCCTGGACAGGGAAAAGCGGGGGGGCTACTCTACGAGCAGTACTTC.

The chain combines TRBV6-2 or TRBV6-3 with TRBJ1-1; tentative D call: TRBD1 (5 bases). V was shortened by 8 bases and J by 3 bases, with 13 bases between the two germline ends. CDR3 length: 13 amino acids. Germline V gives CDR1 MNHEY, CDR2 SVGEGT. The CDR3 region is CASRGTADTEAFF. The CDR3 bases are TGTGCCAGCCGCGGGACGGCCGACACTGAAGCTTTCTTT.

This clonotype showed up just a few times. V usage is TRBV7-8 and J usage is TRBJ1-2; 8 nucleotides match TRBD1. J lost 8 bases, V lost 4 bases, and 9 bases had no gene match. Germline-derived CDR1 and CDR2 are SGHVS and FQNEAQ. The CDR3 totals 14 residues. This CDR3 reads CASSYAGGLGGYTF. As DNA, the CDR3 is TGTGCCAGCAGCTACGCAGGGGGCTTAGGAGGCTACACCTTC. Supplemented by reference TRBV7-8 and TRBJ1-2, the full variable domain reads GAGVSQSPRYKVAKRGQDVALRCDPISGHVSLFWYQQALGQGPEFLTYFQNEAQLDKSGLPSDRFFAERPEGSVSTLKIQRTQQEDSAVYLCASSYAGGLGGYTFGSGTRLTVV.

In this sample, this clonotype turned up many times. This chain links TRBV7-9 with TRBJ2-2; D uncertain. In germline, CDR1 is SEHNR, CDR2 FQNEAQ (reference sequence). V was shortened by 3 bases and J by 7 bases, with 0 bases between the two germline ends. The CDR3 consists of 10 residues. As DNA, the CDR3 is TGTGCCAGCAGCTTCGGGGAGCTGTTTTTT. Amino acids: CASSFGELFF. Full variable domain (rest looked up from reference TRBV7-9 and TRBJ2-2): DTGVSQNPRHKITKRGQNVTFRCDPISEHNRLYWYRQTLGQGPEFLTYFQNEAQLEKSRLLSDRFSAERPKGSFSTLEIQRTEQGDSAMYLCASSFGELFFGEGSRLTVL.

The V gene is TRBV7-3, the J gene TRBJ2-1, with D possibly matching TRBD2 (6 bases). Germline V gene data show CDR1 as SGHTA and CDR2 as FQGTGA. This CDR3 is 12 amino acids long. V was trimmed by 1 base and J by 8 bases, leaving 6 bases between them. CDR3 in amino acids: CASSLRGDEQFF. The CDR3 nucleotides are TGTGCCAGCAGCTTAAGGGGGGATGAGCAGTTCTTC.

There are many counts of this clonotype. J is TRBJ1-1 and V is TRBV7-9; D unclear. Germline V lookup: CDR1 SEHNR, CDR2 FQNEAQ (reference sequence). Deletions cut 4 bases from V and 1 base from J, with 10 bases between. This CDR3 region has 14 residues. The CDR3 coding sequence is TGTGCCAGCAGCTCCCTTAGCGGGAACACTGAAGCTTTCTTT. Protein sequence: CASSSLSGNTEAFF. Full variable domain (missing parts from reference TRBV7-9 and TRBJ1-1): DTGVSQNPRHKITKRGQNVTFRCDPISEHNRLYWYRQTLGQGPEFLTYFQNEAQLEKSRLLSDRFSAERPKGSFSTLEIQRTEQGDSAMYLCASSSLSGNTEAFFGQGTRLTVV.

This clonotype was seen at least ten times. The V and J genes are TRBV27 and TRBJ2-7; TRBD1 might be the D (6 bases). Germline V lookup: CDR1 MNHEY, CDR2 SMNVEV (reference sequence). The CDR3 contains 14 residues. V was pared by 6 bases and J by 9 bases, with 21 bases between. The CDR3 DNA follows: TGTGCCAGCAGCCCCGGGACAACCATACGAGGGCAGTACTTC. Protein sequence: CASSPGTTIRGQYF.

The chain is built from TRBV12-3 or TRBV12-4 and TRBJ2-2, with D unresolved. This CDR3 has 12 residues. Trimming left V 5 bases short and J 8 bases short, with 9 bases between. The CDR3 region is CASSLDLGELFF. The CDR3 DNA sequence: TGTGCCAGCAGTCTTGACCTGGGGGAGCTGTTTTTT.

The chain joins TRBV12-5 to TRBJ2-1; 9 bases are shared with TRBD1. Germline V lookup: CDR1 LGHNT, CDR2 FRNRAP. Losses at the gene ends were 5 bases for V and 2 bases for J; bases not matched to a gene: 4. The CDR3 extends over 15 amino acids. The DNA of the CDR3 is TGTGCTAGTGGTCATCGGACAGGGGCCTACAATGAGCAGTTCTTC. It encodes CASGHRTGAYNEQFF.

The rearrangement links TRBV9 to TRBJ2-1, with 10 bases lining up with TRBD2. The junction had 8 bases not matched to a gene; V was cut back by 0 bases and J by 8 bases. CDR1 and CDR2 (germline): SGDLS, YYNGEE. The CDR3 length is 16 residues. For the CDR3, the DNA is TGTGCCAGCAGCGTAGGTCAAGCGGGAGGGTTCGATGAGCAGTTCTTC. It encodes CASSVGQAGGFDEQFF. Together with reference TRBV9 and TRBJ2-1, the CDR3 gives the full variable domain: DSGVTQTPKHLITATGQRVTLRCSPRSGDLSVYWYQQSLDQGLQFLIQYYNGEERAKGNILERFSAQQFPDLHSELNLSSLELGDSALYFCASSVGQAGGFDEQFFGPGTRLTVL.

This clonotype was counted only a few times. The rearrangement links TRBV7-8 to TRBJ1-2; TRBD1 matches at 12 bases. CDR1 and CDR2 from the germline V gene are SGHVS and FQNEAQ. Trimming at V came to 6 bases and at J to 5 bases, leaving 4 bases not matched to a gene. CDR3 length: 14 residues. CDR3 coding DNA: TGTGCCAGCAGACGGGACAGGGGGCGGTATGGCTACACCTTC. It yields the protein CASRRDRGRYGYTF.

The chain combines TRBV7-9 with TRBJ1-3; tentative D call: TRBD1 (6 bases). The length of the CDR3 is 15 residues. Germline values: CDR1 SEHNR, CDR2 FQNEAQ (reference sequence). V lost 1 base and J lost 3, with 10 bases in between. The CDR3 nucleotides read TGTGCCAGCAGCTTAGTCGAGGGGGTTGGAAACACCATATATTTT. This translates into CASSLVEGVGNTIYF.

This clonotype was found a few times. The V call is TRBV27, the J call TRBJ2-3; 8 bases fit TRBD2. This CDR3 region has 16 residues. The germline V gene encodes CDR1 MNHEY and CDR2 SMNVEV (reference sequence). Trimming removed 6 bases from V and 3 bases from J; junction bases left unmatched: 11. The CDR3 sequence is CASSPFPGLETDTQYF. CDR3 DNA sequence: TGTGCCAGCAGCCCCTTTCCGGGACTAGAGACAGATACGCAGTATTTT.

This clonotype occurred many times. The rearrangement joins TRBV6-6 to TRBJ2-3; D not certain. Deletions cut 2 bases from V and 6 bases from J, with 3 bases between. Per the germline V gene, CDR1 is MNHNY and CDR2 is SVGAGI (reference sequence). The CDR3 covers 11 residues. In nucleotides, the CDR3 is TGTGCCAGCAGTTACGCCGATACGCAGTATTTT. Translated: CASSYADTQYF.

This clonotype was found a few times. The chain recombines TRBV6-5 with TRBJ1-5; tentative D call: TRBD1 (6 bases). CDR1 and CDR2 (germline): MNHEY, SVGAGI. The V end lost 4 bases, the J end lost 3 bases, and 10 bases lay between the germline ends. The CDR3 has 14 residues. The CDR3 coding sequence is TGTGCCAGCAGTTTGGGGGGCCTCAATCAGCCCCAGCATTTT. Its protein product is CASSLGGLNQPQHF.

The chain has TRBV7-9 and TRBJ2-7; D ambiguous. This CDR3 is 13 amino acids long. CDR1 is SEHNR and CDR2 is FQNEAQ in the germline V gene (reference sequence). The V and J ends lost 3 bases and 4 bases respectively, with 10 bases between them. Here the CDR3 DNA reads TGTGCCAGCAGCTTGAGTGGGGATTACGAGCAGTACTTC. Its translation is CASSLSGDYEQYF.

A few counts support this clonotype. The chain uses TRBV4-3 and TRBJ2-7; 11 bases align to TRBD2. Germline V gene data show CDR1 as LGHNA and CDR2 as YSLEER. V dropped 5 bases and J dropped 4; count of bases not matched to a gene: 4. The CDR3 runs 14 residues. The CDR3 region is CASSSGTSGYEQYF. The DNA for the CDR3 is TGCGCCAGCAGCTCCGGGACTAGCGGTTACGAGCAGTACTTC.